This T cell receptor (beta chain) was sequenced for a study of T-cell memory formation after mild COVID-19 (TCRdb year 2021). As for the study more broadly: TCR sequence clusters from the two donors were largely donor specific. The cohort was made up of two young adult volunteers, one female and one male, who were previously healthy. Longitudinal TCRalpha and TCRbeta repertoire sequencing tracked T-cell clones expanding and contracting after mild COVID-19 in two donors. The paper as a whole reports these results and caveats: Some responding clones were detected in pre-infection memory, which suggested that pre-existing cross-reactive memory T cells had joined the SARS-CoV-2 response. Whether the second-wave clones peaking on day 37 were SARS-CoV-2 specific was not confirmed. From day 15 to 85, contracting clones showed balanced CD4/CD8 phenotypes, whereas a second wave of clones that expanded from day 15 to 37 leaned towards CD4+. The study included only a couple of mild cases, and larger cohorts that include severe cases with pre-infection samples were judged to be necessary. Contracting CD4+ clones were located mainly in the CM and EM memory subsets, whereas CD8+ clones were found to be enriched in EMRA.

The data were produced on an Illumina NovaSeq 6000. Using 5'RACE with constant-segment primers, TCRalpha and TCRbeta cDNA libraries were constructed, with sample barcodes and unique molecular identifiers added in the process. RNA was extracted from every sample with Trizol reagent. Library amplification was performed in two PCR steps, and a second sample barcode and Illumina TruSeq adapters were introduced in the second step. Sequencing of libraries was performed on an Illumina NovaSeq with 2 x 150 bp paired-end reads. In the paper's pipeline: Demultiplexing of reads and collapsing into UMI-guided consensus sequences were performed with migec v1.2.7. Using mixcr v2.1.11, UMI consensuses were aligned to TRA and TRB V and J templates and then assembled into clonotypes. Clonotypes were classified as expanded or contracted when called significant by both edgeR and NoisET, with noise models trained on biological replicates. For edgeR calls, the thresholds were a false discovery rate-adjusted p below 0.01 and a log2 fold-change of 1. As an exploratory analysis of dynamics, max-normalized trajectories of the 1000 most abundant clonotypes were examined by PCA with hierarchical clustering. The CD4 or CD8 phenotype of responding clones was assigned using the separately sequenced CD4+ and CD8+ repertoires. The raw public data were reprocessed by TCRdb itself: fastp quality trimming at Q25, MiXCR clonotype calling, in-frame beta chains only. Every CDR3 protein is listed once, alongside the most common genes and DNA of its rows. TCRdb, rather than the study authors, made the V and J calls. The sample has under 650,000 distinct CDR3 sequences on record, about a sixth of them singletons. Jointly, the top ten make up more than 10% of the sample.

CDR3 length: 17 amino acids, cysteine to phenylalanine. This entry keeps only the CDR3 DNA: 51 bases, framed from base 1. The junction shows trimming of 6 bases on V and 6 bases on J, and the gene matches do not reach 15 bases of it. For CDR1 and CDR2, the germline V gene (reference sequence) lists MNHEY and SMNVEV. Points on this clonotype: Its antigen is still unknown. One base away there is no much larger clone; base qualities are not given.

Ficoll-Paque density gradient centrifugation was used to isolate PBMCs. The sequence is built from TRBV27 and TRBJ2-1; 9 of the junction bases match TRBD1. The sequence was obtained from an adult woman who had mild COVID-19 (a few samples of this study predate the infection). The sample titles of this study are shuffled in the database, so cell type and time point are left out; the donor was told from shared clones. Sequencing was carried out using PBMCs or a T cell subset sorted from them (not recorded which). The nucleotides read TGTGCCAGCAGCCAATCACCTGGGACAGGGAGGCGCAATGAGCAGTTCTTC. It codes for CASSQSPGTGRRNEQFF.